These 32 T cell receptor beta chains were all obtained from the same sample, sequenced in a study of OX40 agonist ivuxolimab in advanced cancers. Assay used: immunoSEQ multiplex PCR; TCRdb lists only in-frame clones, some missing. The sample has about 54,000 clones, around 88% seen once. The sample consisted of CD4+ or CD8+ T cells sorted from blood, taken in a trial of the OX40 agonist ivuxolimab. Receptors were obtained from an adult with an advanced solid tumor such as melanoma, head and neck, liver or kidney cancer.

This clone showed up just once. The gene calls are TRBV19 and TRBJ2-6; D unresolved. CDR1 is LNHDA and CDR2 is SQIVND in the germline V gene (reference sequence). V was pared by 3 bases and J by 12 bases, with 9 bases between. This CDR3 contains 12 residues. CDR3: CASSIRTGVLTF. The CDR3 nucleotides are TGTGCCAGTAGTATCAGGACGGGCGTCCTGACTTTC.

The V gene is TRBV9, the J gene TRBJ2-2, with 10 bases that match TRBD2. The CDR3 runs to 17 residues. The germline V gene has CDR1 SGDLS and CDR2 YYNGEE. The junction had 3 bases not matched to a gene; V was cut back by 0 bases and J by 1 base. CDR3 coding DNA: TGTGCCAGCAGCGTAGGATTAGCGGGGGGGAACACCGGGGAGCTGTTTTTT. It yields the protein CASSVGLAGGNTGELFF. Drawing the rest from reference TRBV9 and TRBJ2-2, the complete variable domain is DSGVTQTPKHLITATGQRVTLRCSPRSGDLSVYWYQQSLDQGLQFLIQYYNGEERAKGNILERFSAQQFPDLHSELNLSSLELGDSALYFCASSVGLAGGNTGELFFGEGSRLTVL.

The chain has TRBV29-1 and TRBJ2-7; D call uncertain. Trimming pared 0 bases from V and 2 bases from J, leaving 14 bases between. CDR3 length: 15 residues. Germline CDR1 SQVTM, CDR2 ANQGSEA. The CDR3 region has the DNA TGCAGCGTTGAAGATTCAAGTCCCCCGGCCTACGAGCAGTACTTC. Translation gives CSVEDSSPPAYEQYF.

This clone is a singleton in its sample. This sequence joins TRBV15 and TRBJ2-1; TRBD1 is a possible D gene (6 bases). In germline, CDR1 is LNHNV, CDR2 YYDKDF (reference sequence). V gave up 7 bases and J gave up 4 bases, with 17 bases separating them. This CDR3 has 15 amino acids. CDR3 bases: TGTGCCACCACAGTCTCCAGGACAGATTACAATGAGCAGTTCTTC. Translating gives CATTVSRTDYNEQFF.

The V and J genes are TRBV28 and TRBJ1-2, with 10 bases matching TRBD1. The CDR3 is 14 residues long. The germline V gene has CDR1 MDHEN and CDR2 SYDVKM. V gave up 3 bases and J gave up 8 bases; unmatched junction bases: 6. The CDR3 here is CASSFADRGNGYTF. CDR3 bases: TGTGCCAGCAGTTTTGCGGACAGGGGGAACGGCTACACCTTC.

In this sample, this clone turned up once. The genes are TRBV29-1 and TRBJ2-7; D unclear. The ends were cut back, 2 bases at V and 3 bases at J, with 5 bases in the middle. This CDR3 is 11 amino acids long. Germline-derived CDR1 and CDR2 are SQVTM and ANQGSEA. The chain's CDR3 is CSVENNYEQYF. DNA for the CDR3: TGCAGCGTTGAAAACAACTACGAGCAGTACTTC.

The CDR3 nucleotides read TGTGCCAGCAGCCAATTAGACCGGGGCACCGGGGAGCTGTTTTTT. Protein: CASSQLDRGTGELFF. The chain joins TRBV14 to TRBJ2-2; tentative D call: TRBD2 (5 bases). Trimming cost V 2 bases and J 4 bases, with 11 bases left between them. The CDR3 has 15 amino acids. Germline CDR1 reads SGHDN; CDR2 reads FVKESK.

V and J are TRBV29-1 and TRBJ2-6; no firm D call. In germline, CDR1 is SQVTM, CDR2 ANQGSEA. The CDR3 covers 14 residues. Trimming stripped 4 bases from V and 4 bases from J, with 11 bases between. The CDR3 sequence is CSVATDVGANVLTF. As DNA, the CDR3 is TGCAGCGTTGCTACGGACGTCGGGGCCAACGTCCTGACTTTC.

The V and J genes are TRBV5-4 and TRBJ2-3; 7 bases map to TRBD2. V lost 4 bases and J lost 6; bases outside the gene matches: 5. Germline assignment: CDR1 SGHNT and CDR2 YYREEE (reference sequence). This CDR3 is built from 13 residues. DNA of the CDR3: TGTGCCAGCAGCACGATGGGGGGGGATACGCAGTATTTT. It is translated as CASSTMGGDTQYF.

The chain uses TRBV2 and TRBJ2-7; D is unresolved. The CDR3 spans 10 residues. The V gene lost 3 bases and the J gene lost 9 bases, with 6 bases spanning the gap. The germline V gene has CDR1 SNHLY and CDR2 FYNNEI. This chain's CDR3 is CASSDRRQYF. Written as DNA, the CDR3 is TGTGCCAGCAGTGACCGCAGGCAGTACTTC.

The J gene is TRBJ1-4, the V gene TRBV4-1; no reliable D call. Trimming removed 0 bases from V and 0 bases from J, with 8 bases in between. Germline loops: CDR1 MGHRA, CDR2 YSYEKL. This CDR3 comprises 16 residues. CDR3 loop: CASSQDPTATNEKLFF. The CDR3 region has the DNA TGCGCCAGCAGCCAAGATCCCACAGCAACTAATGAAAAACTGTTTTTT.

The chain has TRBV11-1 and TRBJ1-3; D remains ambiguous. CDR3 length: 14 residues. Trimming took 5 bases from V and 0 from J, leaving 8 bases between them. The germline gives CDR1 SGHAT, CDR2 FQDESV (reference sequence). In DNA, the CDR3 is TGTGCCAGCAGCCGGACCCACTCTGGAAACACCATATATTTT. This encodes CASSRTHSGNTIYF.

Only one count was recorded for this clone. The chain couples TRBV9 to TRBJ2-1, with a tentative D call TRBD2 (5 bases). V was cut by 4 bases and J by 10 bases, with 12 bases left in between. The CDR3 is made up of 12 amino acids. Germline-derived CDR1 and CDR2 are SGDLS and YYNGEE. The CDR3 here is CASSIGPGEQFF. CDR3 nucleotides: TGTGCCAGCAGCATTGGGCCGGGGGAGCAGTTCTTC.

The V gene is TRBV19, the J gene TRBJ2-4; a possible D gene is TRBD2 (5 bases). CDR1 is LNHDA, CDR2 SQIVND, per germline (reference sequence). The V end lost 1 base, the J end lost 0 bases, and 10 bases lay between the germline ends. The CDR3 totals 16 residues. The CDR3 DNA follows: TGTGCCAGTAGTATAGGGCGTGAGGGAGCCAAAAACATTCAGTACTTC. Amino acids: CASSIGREGAKNIQYF.

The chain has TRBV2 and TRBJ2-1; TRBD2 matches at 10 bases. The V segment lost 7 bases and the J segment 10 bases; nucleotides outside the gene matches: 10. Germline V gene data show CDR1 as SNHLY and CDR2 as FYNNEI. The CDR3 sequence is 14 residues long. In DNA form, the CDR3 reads TGTGCCAGCAACGAGCGGGAGGGTTCAAGGGAGCAGTTCTTC. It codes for CASNEREGSREQFF.

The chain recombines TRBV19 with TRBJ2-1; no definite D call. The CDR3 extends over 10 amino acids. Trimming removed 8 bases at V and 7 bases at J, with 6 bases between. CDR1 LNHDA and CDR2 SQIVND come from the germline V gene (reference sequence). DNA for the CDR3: TGTGCCAGTGGCTCGAATGAGCAGTTCTTC. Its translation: CASGSNEQFF.

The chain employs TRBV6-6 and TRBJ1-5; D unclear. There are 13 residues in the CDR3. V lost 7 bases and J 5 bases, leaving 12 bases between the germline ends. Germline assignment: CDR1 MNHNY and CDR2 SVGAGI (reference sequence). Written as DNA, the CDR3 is TGTGCCAGCAAGGGTGCCGGCGATCAGCCCCAGCATTTT. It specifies CASKGAGDQPQHF.

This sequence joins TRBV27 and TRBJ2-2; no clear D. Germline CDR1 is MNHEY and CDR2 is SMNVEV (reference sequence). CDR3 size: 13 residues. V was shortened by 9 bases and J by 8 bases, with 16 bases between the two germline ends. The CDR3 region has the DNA TGTGCCAGTCAACCCGGGTTCCAAGGGGAGCTGTTTTTT. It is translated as CASQPGFQGELFF.

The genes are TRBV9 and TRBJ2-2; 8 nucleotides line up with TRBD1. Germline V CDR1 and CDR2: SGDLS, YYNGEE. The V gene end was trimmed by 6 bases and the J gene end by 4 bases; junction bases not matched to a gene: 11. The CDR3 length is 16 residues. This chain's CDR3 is CASNWRGTGGTGELFF. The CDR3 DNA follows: TGTGCCAGCAACTGGCGTGGGACAGGAGGCACCGGGGAGCTGTTTTTT.

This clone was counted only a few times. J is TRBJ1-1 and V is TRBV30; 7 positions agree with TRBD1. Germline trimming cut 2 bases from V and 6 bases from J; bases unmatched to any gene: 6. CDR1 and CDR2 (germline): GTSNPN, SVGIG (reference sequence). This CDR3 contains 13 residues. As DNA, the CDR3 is TGTGCCTGGAGTAAGGGGGCGGTCGCTGAAGCTTTCTTT. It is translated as CAWSKGAVAEAFF.

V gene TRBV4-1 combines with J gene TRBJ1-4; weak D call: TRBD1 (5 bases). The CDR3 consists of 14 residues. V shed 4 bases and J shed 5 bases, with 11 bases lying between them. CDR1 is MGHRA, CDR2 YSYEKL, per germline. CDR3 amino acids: CASSRNGGNEKLFF. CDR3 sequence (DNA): TGCGCCAGCAGCCGCAACGGGGGAAATGAAAAACTGTTTTTT.

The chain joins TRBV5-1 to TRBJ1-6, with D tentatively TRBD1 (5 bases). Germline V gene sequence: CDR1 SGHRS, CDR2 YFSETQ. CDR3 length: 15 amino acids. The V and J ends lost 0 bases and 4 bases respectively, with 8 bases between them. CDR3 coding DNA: TGCGCCAGCAGCTTGGACGGGACTTATAATTCACCCCTCCACTTT. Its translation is CASSLDGTYNSPLHF. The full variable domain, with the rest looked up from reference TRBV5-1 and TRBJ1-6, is KAGVTQTPRYLIKTRGQQVTLSCSPISGHRSVSWYQQTPGQGLQFLFEYFSETQRNKGNFPGRFSGRQFSNSRSEMNVSTLELGDSALYLCASSLDGTYNSPLHFGNGTRLTVT.

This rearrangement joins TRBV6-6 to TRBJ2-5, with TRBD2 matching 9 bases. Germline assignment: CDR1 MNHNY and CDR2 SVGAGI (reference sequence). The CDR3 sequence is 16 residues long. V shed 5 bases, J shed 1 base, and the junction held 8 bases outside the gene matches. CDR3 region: CASSPSSGGIQETQYF. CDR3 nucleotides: TGTGCCAGCAGTCCAAGTAGCGGGGGAATCCAAGAGACCCAGTACTTC.

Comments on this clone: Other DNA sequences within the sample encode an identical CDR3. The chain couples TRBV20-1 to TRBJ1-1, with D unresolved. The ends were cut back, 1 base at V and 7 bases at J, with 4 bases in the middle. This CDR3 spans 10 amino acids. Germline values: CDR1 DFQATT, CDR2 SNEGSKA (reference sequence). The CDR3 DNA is TGCAGTGCTAGAGTCAGTGAAGCTTTCTTT. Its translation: CSARVSEAFF.

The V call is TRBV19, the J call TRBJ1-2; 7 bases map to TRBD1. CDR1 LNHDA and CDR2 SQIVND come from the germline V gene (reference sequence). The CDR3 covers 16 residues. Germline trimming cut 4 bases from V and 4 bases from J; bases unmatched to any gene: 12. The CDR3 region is CASSTSTQGIAYGYTF. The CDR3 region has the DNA TGTGCCAGTAGTACCTCGACACAGGGGATTGCCTATGGCTACACCTTC.

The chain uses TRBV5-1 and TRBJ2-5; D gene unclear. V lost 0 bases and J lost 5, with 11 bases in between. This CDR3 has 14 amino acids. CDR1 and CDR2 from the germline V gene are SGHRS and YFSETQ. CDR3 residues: CASSLAVDTETQYF. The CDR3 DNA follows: TGCGCCAGCAGCTTGGCCGTGGATACGGAGACCCAGTACTTC.

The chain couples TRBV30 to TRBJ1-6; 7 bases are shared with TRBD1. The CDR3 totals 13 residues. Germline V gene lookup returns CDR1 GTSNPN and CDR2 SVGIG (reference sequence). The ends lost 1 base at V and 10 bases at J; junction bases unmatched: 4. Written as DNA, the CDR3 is TGTGCCTGGAGTGGACAGGGAACCTCACCCCTCCACTTT. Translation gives CAWSGQGTSPLHF.

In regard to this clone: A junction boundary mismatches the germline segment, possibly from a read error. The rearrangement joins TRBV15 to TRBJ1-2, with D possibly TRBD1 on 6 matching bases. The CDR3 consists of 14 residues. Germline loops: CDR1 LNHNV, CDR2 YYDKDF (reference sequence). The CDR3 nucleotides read TGTGCCACCAGCAGAGATACAACAGACAGGCTGCCTTCCTTC. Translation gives CATSRDTTDRLPSF. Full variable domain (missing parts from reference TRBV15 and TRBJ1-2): DAMVIQNPRYQVTQFGKPVTLSCSQTLNHNVMYWYQQKSSQAPKLLFHYYDKDFNNEADTPDNFQSRRPNTSFCFLDIRSPGLGDTAMYLCATSRDTTDRLPSFGSGTRLTVV.

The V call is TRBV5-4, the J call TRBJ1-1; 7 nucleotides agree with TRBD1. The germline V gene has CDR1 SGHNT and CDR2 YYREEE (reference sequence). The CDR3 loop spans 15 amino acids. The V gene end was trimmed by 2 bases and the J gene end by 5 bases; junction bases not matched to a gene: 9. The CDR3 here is CASSFNRGLGTEAFF. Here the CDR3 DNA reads TGTGCCAGCAGCTTTAACAGGGGCCTAGGGACTGAAGCTTTCTTT. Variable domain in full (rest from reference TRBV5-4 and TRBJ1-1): ETGVTQSPTHLIKTRGQQVTLRCSSQSGHNTVSWYQQALGQGPQFIFQYYREEENGRGNFPPRFSGLQFPNYSSELNVNALELDDSALYLCASSFNRGLGTEAFFGQGTRLTVV.

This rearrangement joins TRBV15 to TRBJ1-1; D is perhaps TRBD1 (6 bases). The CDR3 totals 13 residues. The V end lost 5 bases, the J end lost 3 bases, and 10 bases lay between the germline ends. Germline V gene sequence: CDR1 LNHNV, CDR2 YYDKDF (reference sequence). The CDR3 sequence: CATSAQGYTEAFF. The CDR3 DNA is TGTGCCACCAGCGCGCAGGGGTACACTGAAGCTTTCTTT.

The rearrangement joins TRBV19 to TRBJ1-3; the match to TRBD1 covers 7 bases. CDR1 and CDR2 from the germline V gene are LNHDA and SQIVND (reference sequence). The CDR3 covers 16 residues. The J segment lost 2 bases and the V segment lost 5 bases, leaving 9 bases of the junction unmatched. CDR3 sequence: CASSVSNRGPGNTIYF. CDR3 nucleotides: TGTGCCAGTAGTGTGAGCAACAGGGGACCTGGAAACACCATATATTTT.

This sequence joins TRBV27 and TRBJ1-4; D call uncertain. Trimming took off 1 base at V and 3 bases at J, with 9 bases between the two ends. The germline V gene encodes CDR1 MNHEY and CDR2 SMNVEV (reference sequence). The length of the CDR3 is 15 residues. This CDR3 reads CASSLYGPPNEKLFF. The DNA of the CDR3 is TGTGCCAGCAGTTTATATGGTCCCCCTAATGAAAAACTGTTTTTT.